A selection of T cell receptor beta chains follows, all from one sample in a study of PD-L1 blockade in urothelial cancer. Clones were sequenced by immunoSEQ multiplex PCR, and TCRdb holds only the in-frame ones, with some missing. The sample carries roughly 52,000 clones, 79% recorded once. Sequencing used PBMCs, obtained around atezolizumab (anti-PD-L1) treatment. All receptors come from a man aged 70-80 years with urothelial cancer. Each CDR3 is given with its conserved first and last residue.

v_gene	CDR3aa
TRBV5-6	CASSPGVSGSFYEQYF
TRBV2	CASRGTGGNQPQHF
TRBV30	CAWTRGQSNQPQHF
TRBV11-2	CASSSHRGPKENTEAFF
TRBV7-6	CASSLGQGNTEAFF
TRBV30	CAWSLTASYEQYF
TRBV9	CASSVDQGEYGYTF
TRBV4-2	CASSPGQTTINYGYTF
TRBV14	CASSPRTSGSHNNEQFF
TRBV4-1	CASSQSGIRNTGELFF
TRBV28	CASSLQAFQETQYF
TRBV6-6	CASSYRDEQYF
TRBV10-2	CASSEARTGNEKLFF
TRBV2	CASSERDRWNTEAFF
TRBV7-6	CASSLNGGEGETQYF
TRBV28	CASSFPLTGRAFF